These 11 T cell receptor beta chains were all obtained from the same sample, sequenced in a study of T cells in Graves' hyperthyroidism and ophthalmopathy. There were TCR beta CDR3 regions amplified from RNA transcripts. Researchers ran a first-round RT-PCR on the TCR CDR3 using the HTBI primer set. Using its own MiXCR run on the multiplex PCR reads, TCRdb lists one record per CDR3 protein. The sample contains under 750,000 distinct CDR3 sequences, 15% to 20% of which appear only once. Sequencing input: blood. These receptors all come from a woman in her forties or fifties with Graves' hyperthyroidism that later progressed to Graves' ophthalmopathy.

This clonotype was picked up a small number of times. The rearrangement joins TRBV5-1 to TRBJ1-1, with D possibly being TRBD1 (5 bases). Germline V CDR1 and CDR2: SGHRS, YFSETQ. The CDR3 loop spans 13 amino acids. With 2 bases removed from V and 7 bases from J, the gap between germline ends came to 12 bases. The CDR3 DNA sequence: TGCGCCAGCAGCTTCCGAGGGGCGGGTGAAGCTTTCTTT. Translation gives CASSFRGAGEAFF.

The V call is TRBV6-1, the J call TRBJ1-2; no reliable D call. Germline V lookup: CDR1 MNHNS, CDR2 SASEGT. The CDR3 consists of 12 residues. The ends were cut back, 7 bases at V and 4 bases at J, with 10 bases in the middle. CDR3 sequence (DNA): TGTGCCAGCAACGACGCCGCCTATGGCTACACCTTC. It specifies CASNDAAYGYTF.

This clonotype was picked up many times. The chain links TRBV7-6 to TRBJ1-5; no firm D call. The V and J ends lost 4 bases and 4 bases respectively, with 11 bases between them. The CDR3 is 14 residues long. Germline V gene data show CDR1 as SGHVS and CDR2 as FNYEAQ. The CDR3 spells CASSSRPGNQPQHF. The CDR3 nucleotides read TGTGCCAGCAGCTCGCGGCCCGGGAATCAGCCCCAGCATTTT.

The sample holds a few counts of this clonotype. J is TRBJ1-2 and V is TRBV29-1; D uncertain. Germline V gene data show CDR1 as SQVTM and CDR2 as ANQGSEA. This CDR3 has 15 residues. With 5 bases removed from V and 0 bases from J, the gap between germline ends came to 16 bases. The CDR3 loop reads CSVLLTDGTNYGYTF. The DNA of the CDR3 is TGCAGCGTTCTACTAACCGACGGAACTAACTATGGCTACACCTTC.

This clonotype was recorded a few times. The rearrangement links TRBV10-1 to TRBJ2-2, with TRBD1 matching 8 bases. V was clipped by 8 bases and J by 4 bases; unmatched bases: 6. This CDR3 has 14 amino acids. The germline V gene has CDR1 WNHNN and CDR2 SYGVQD (reference sequence). CDR3 DNA: TGCGCCAGCCCAGGACAGGGTGGCACCGGGGAGCTGTTTTTT. This encodes CASPGQGGTGELFF.

This sequence joins TRBV19 and TRBJ2-3; D not resolved. The germline V gene has CDR1 LNHDA and CDR2 SQIVND (reference sequence). CDR3 length: 15 amino acids. The V and J ends lost 3 bases and 5 bases respectively, with 15 bases between them. In nucleotides, the CDR3 is TGTGCCAGTAGTATGGCGGCAACACGAGGAGATACGCAGTATTTT. Protein: CASSMAATRGDTQYF.

The table lists this clonotype with many counts. The chain is built from TRBV11-1 and TRBJ2-3; D possibly corresponds to TRBD2 (7 bases). V lost 5 bases to trimming and J lost 4 bases, with 19 bases between them. Germline V CDR1 and CDR2: SGHAT, FQDESV (reference sequence). This CDR3 contains 16 residues. The CDR3: CASSPSWGGRPDTQYF. CDR3 sequence (DNA): TGTGCCAGCAGCCCCTCGTGGGGGGGCCGTCCAGATACGCAGTATTTT.

The chain joins TRBV6-2 or TRBV6-3 to TRBJ1-5, with D possibly TRBD1 on 5 matching bases. This CDR3 is built from 16 residues. The germline V gene has CDR1 MNHEY and CDR2 SVGEGT. Trimming removed 2 bases at V and 1 base at J, with 12 bases between. DNA of the CDR3: TGTGCCAGCAGTTACGACGGGAAGGGGAGCAATCAGCCCCAGCATTTT. Residues: CASSYDGKGSNQPQHF.

This clonotype was found many times. CDR3 in DNA: TGTGCCAGCAGTGAGAGGGACAGGAGATCTGGAAAACTGTTTTTT. Its translation: CASSERDRRSGKLFF. The chain carries TRBV2 and TRBJ1-4; 8 bases fit TRBD1. Trimming at V came to 3 bases and at J to 10 bases, leaving 10 bases not matched to a gene. Germline V lookup: CDR1 SNHLY, CDR2 FYNNEI. The length of the CDR3 is 15 residues.

The table lists this clonotype with many counts. The J gene is TRBJ1-2, the V gene TRBV3-1; D not resolved. Germline-derived CDR1 and CDR2 are LGHDT and YNNKEL (reference sequence). The CDR3 runs 14 residues. With 1 base removed from V and 0 bases from J, the gap between germline ends came to 6 bases. For the CDR3, the DNA is TGTGCCAGCAGCCAAGTACATCCTAACTATGGCTACACCTTC. It translates to CASSQVHPNYGYTF. Drawing the rest from reference TRBV3-1 and TRBJ1-2, the complete variable domain is DTAVSQTPKYLVTQMGNDKSIKCEQNLGHDTMYWYKQDSKKFLKIMFSYNNKELIINETVPNRFSPKSPDKAHLNLHINSLELGDSAVYFCASSQVHPNYGYTFGSGTRLTVV.

This rearrangement joins TRBV20-1 to TRBJ2-5; TRBD2 matches 11 bases. Germline assignment: CDR1 DFQATT and CDR2 SNEGSKA (reference sequence). J gave up 3 bases and V 3 bases, and 9 bases lay outside the gene matches. This CDR3 is built from 16 residues. CDR3 nucleotide sequence: TGCAGTGCTAGGCGGTTCCTAGCGGGGGGCGAAGAGACCCAGTACTTC. Its protein product is CSARRFLAGGEETQYF.